This T cell receptor (beta chain) was sequenced for a study of blood T cell repertoires in COVID-19. Study-wide context: There were acute and convalescent COVID-19 samples, and they came from the United States, Italy and Spain.

Sequencing was performed with immunoSEQ multiplex PCR; in TCRdb, only in-frame clones are kept and a portion is missing. Of a few hundred thousand clones listed, over 75% are singletons. The age range of participants was about 18 to 100 years, with residence in under 25 US areas. With V trimmed by 5 bases and J by 8 bases, 6 bases remained unmatched. CDR1 MNHEY and CDR2 SVGAGI come from the germline V gene. There are 13 residues in the CDR3. The sequenced sample consisted of PBMCs or T cells enriched from blood (not recorded which). The chain has TRBV6-5 and TRBJ1-2; 9 bases align to TRBD1. The origin of this receptor is a woman aged 45-60 years who had recovered from COVID-19. As DNA, the CDR3 is TGTGCCAGCAGTAAGGGACAGGGCCTGGGCTACACCTTC. This gives the protein CASSKGQGLGYTF.